This T cell receptor (beta chain) is from a study of T cells after yellow fever vaccination. TCRdb ran MiXCR on the 5' RACE reads and lists one entry per CDR3 protein. The repertoire holds 500,000 to 650,000 distinct CDR3 sequences, with 9% to 15% as singletons. V was clipped by 3 bases and J by 5 bases, with 8 bases between them. CDR3 length: 11 residues. CDR1 is DFQATT, CDR2 SNEGSKA, per germline (reference sequence). This TCR was sampled from a man between 25 and 39 years old who received the YFV17D yellow fever vaccine. The sample here was PBMCs, taken on the day of the yellow fever booster vaccination. The chain uses TRBV20-1 and TRBJ2-7; no clear D gene. This chain's CDR3 is CSASSEDEQYF. The CDR3 coding sequence is TGCAGTGCTAGCAGTGAGGACGAGCAGTACTTC.